One TCR beta chain is described in this entry. The CDR3 length is 14 residues. V shed 6 bases and J 4 bases; nucleotides not matched to a gene: 1. Germline V gene lookup returns CDR1 MRHNA and CDR2 SNTAGT. Sequencing was performed with immunoSEQ multiplex PCR; in TCRdb, only in-frame clones are kept and a portion is missing. The data hold a few hundred thousand clones, with more than 75% observed a single time. The data stem from a study of blood T cell repertoires in COVID-19. The sequenced sample consisted of PBMCs or T cells enriched from blood (not recorded which). This receptor was obtained from a woman aged 18-35 years who had recovered from COVID-19. The genes are TRBV6-4 and TRBJ2-2, with 11 bases matching TRBD2. In DNA, the CDR3 is TGTGCCAGCAGACTAGCGGGGGTCACCGGGGAGCTGTTTTTT. This translates into CASRLAGVTGELFF.